Below, 32 T cell receptor beta chains from the same sample are listed, as sequenced in a study of T cell responses to AZD1222 COVID-19 vaccine. TCRdb's copy holds only in-frame clones and misses some; the assay was immunoSEQ multiplex PCR. Of 99,000 or so clones in the sample, around nine tenths are singletons; the top ten hold 2.9%. Material: peripheral blood, obtained on day 0 of AZD1222 vaccination. The receptors come from an adult in good health.

V is TRBV5-6 and J is TRBJ1-1, with D uncertain. Germline CDR1 and CDR2: SGHDT and YYEEEE. The CDR3 contains 12 residues. Trimming shortened V by 1 base and J by 7 bases, and 8 bases separated the two germline ends. This chain's CDR3 is CASSLFSDEAFF. The CDR3 nucleotides are TGTGCCAGCAGCTTGTTTTCGGATGAAGCTTTCTTT.

The V gene is TRBV19, the J gene TRBJ1-2; D remains unclear. CDR1 LNHDA and CDR2 SQIVND come from the germline V gene (reference sequence). The CDR3 is 13 residues long. The V end was cut by 6 bases, the J end by 0 bases, with 8 bases between. The CDR3 DNA reads as TGTGCCAGTAGGCCGACGGCTAACTATGGCTACACCTTC. This sequence encodes CASRPTANYGYTF.

This clone appeared a single time. The chain is built from TRBV5-1 and TRBJ2-1; D gene unclear. In germline, CDR1 is SGHRS, CDR2 YFSETQ. V was cut by 4 bases and J by 4 bases, with 24 bases left in between. This CDR3 region has 18 residues. The CDR3 region is CASSPEATQALRYNEQFF. DNA of the CDR3: TGCGCCAGCAGCCCGGAAGCTACACAAGCCCTTCGGTACAATGAGCAGTTCTTC.

Comments on this clone: Other DNA sequences in this sample translate to the same CDR3. The gene calls are TRBV6-5 and TRBJ1-1; 7 bases line up with TRBD1. The junction had 7 bases not matched to a gene; V was cut back by 7 bases and J by 5 bases. The CDR3 consists of 13 residues. CDR1 MNHEY and CDR2 SVGAGI come from the germline V gene. CDR3 amino acids: CASTDRVNTEAFF. CDR3 DNA sequence: TGTGCCAGCACCGACAGGGTTAATACTGAAGCTTTCTTT.

The chain is built from TRBV11-2 and TRBJ2-1, with 10 bases identical to TRBD2. The V and J ends lost 1 base and 2 bases, in that order; junction bases with no gene match: 8. This CDR3 is 18 amino acids long. The germline CDR1 and CDR2 sequences are SGHAT and FQNNGV. The CDR3: CASSLAKRGGLAYNEQFF. CDR3 coding DNA: TGTGCCAGCAGCTTAGCCAAGCGGGGGGGCCTCGCCTACAATGAGCAGTTCTTC.

In this sample, this clone turned up a few times. V is TRBV11-2 and J is TRBJ1-2; no reliable D call. The CDR3 covers 14 residues. Germline V gene data show CDR1 as SGHAT and CDR2 as FQNNGV. Trimming took off 2 bases at V and 6 bases at J, with 13 bases between the two ends. The CDR3, as DNA: TGTGCCAGCAGCTTAACCCTTAGTTTGGATGGCTACACCTTC. It yields the protein CASSLTLSLDGYTF.

V usage is TRBV4-1 and J usage is TRBJ2-3; D unresolved. The V and J ends lost 3 bases and 2 bases respectively, with 6 bases between them. CDR1 is MGHRA, CDR2 YSYEKL, per germline. CDR3 length: 13 amino acids. This CDR3 is CASSHYFTDTQYF. The CDR3 region has the DNA TGCGCCAGCAGCCACTACTTCACAGATACGCAGTATTTT.

The V and J genes are TRBV6-5 and TRBJ1-6; unclear D gene. V lost 7 bases to trimming and J lost 0 bases, with 10 bases between them. The germline gives CDR1 MNHEY, CDR2 SVGAGI. The CDR3 totals 15 residues. Written as DNA, the CDR3 is TGTGCCAGCAAGATACGCGGCTCCTATAATTCACCCCTCCACTTT. This encodes CASKIRGSYNSPLHF.

The chain combines TRBV21-1 with TRBJ2-1. TRBV21-1 is described as a pseudogene. The CDR3 has 15 residues. CDR3 loop: CASSKVGRTYNEQFF. The CDR3 DNA follows: TGTGCCAGCAGCAAAGTAGGCAGAACCTACAATGAGCAGTTCTTC.

In this sample, this clone turned up once. The rearrangement links TRBV9 to TRBJ2-5; no reliable D call. The CDR3 contains 14 residues. V lost 3 bases to trimming and J lost 7 bases, with 16 bases between them. Germline V gene lookup returns CDR1 SGDLS and CDR2 YYNGEE. The CDR3, as DNA: TGTGCCAGCAGCGGGAGACACGGTTGGGGGACCCAGTACTTC. Translated: CASSGRHGWGTQYF.

The chain has TRBV3-1 (or the pseudogene TRBV3-2) and TRBJ2-7; 10 bases map to TRBD1. V was pared by 3 bases and J by 1 base, with 0 bases of the junction left unmatched. This CDR3 has 14 residues. Germline V gene sequence: CDR1 LGHDT, CDR2 YNNKEL (reference sequence). For the CDR3, the DNA is TGTGCCAGCAGCCAGGGACAGGGGTCCTACGAGCAGTACTTC. Residues: CASSQGQGSYEQYF.

Concerning this clone: The germline gene is not matched at one end of the junction; a read error may be the cause. V usage is TRBV6-4 and J usage is TRBJ1-6, with D possibly TRBD1 on 6 matching bases. The germline V gene has CDR1 MRHNA and CDR2 SNTAGT. The CDR3 is 15 amino acids. CDR3 in amino acids: CASCEVWTDDSPLHF. As DNA, the CDR3 is TGTGCCAGCTGTGAGGTTTGGACAGACGACTCACCCCTCCACTTT.

The chain combines TRBV2 with TRBJ2-7; D perhaps matches TRBD1 (6 bases). Germline V CDR1 and CDR2: SNHLY, FYNNEI. The V and J ends lost 8 bases and 2 bases respectively, with 10 bases between them. The CDR3 consists of 12 residues. The CDR3, as DNA: TGTGCCAGCGGCCGGGACACCTACGAGCAGTACGTC. Protein product: CASGRDTYEQYV.

This rearrangement joins TRBV2 to TRBJ1-4, with no clear D. The CDR3 runs 12 residues. Germline V lookup: CDR1 SNHLY, CDR2 FYNNEI. V was clipped by 6 bases and J by 5 bases, with 7 bases between them. The CDR3 reads CASRGMNEKLFF. CDR3 nucleotide sequence: TGTGCCAGCAGGGGAATGAATGAAAAACTGTTTTTT. The variable domain in full, with the rest retrieved from reference TRBV2 and TRBJ1-4, is EPEVTQTPSHQVTQMGQEVILRCVPISNHLYFYWYRQILGQKVEFLVSFYNNEISEKSEIFDDQFSVERPDGSNFTLKIRSTKLEDSAMYFCASRGMNEKLFFGSGTQLSVL.

J is TRBJ1-1 and V is TRBV7-8, with D possibly TRBD1 on 5 matching bases. Trimming pared 2 bases from V and 5 bases from J, leaving 9 bases between. The germline V gene has CDR1 SGHVS and CDR2 FQNEAQ. The CDR3 is 13 residues long. CDR3 coding DNA: TGTGCCAGCAGCTTACAGGGTTCTACTGAAGCTTTCTTT. Protein sequence: CASSLQGSTEAFF. Full variable domain (missing parts from reference TRBV7-8 and TRBJ1-1): GAGVSQSPRYKVAKRGQDVALRCDPISGHVSLFWYQQALGQGPEFLTYFQNEAQLDKSGLPSDRFFAERPEGSVSTLKIQRTQQEDSAVYLCASSLQGSTEAFFGQGTRLTVV.

The chain is built from TRBV7-2 and TRBJ2-5; D may correspond to TRBD1 or TRBD2 (6 bases each). Trimming shortened V by 1 base and J by 5 bases, and 14 bases separated the two germline ends. CDR1 and CDR2 from the germline V gene are SGHTA and FQGNSA. The CDR3 spans 15 residues. DNA of the CDR3: TGTGCCAGCAGCTTAGAACTTCAGGGGAGGGAGACCCAGTACTTC. Translating gives CASSLELQGRETQYF.

The sample holds one count of this clone. The chain recombines TRBV7-3 with TRBJ2-3; 10 bases agree with TRBD2. V dropped 5 bases and J dropped 0; count of bases not matched to a gene: 2. CDR1 and CDR2 (germline): SGHTA, FQGTGA. This CDR3 has 15 residues. The CDR3 loop reads CASSLAGVSTDTQYF. Here the CDR3 DNA reads TGTGCCAGCAGCCTAGCGGGGGTCAGCACAGATACGCAGTATTTT.

The V gene is TRBV9, the J gene TRBJ2-7; unclear D gene. The CDR3 consists of 14 residues. V was trimmed by 0 bases and J by 3 bases, leaving 10 bases between them. Per germline, CDR1 SGDLS and CDR2 YYNGEE. CDR3 in amino acids: CASSVGGQDYEQYF. The DNA for the CDR3 is TGTGCCAGCAGCGTAGGGGGTCAGGACTACGAGCAGTACTTC.

The DNA of the CDR3 is TGTGCCACCAGTAGTGCCTCGGTAAATTCGCCCCAGCATTTT. Its protein is CATSSASVNSPQHF. The rearrangement uses TRBV24-1 and TRBJ1-5; unclear D gene. The CDR3 covers 14 residues. V was pared by 6 bases and J by 9 bases, with 17 bases between. Germline CDR1 KGHDR, CDR2 SFDVKD.

The chain carries TRBV15 and TRBJ1-1, with a possible D match to TRBD1 (5 bases). Trimming stripped 0 bases from V and 8 bases from J, with 13 bases between. The CDR3 sequence is 14 residues long. CDR1 is LNHNV and CDR2 is YYDKDF in the germline V gene (reference sequence). CDR3: CATSRDRVKREAFF. For the CDR3, the DNA is TGTGCCACCAGCAGAGACAGGGTGAAGCGAGAAGCTTTCTTT.

The chain carries TRBV24-1 and TRBJ2-3, with 10 bases aligning to TRBD2. CDR1 KGHDR and CDR2 SFDVKD come from the germline V gene. V shed 4 bases, J shed 5 bases, and the junction held 14 bases outside the gene matches. The CDR3 length is 18 residues. The DNA for the CDR3 is TGTGCCACCAGTGAACCCCCCGGGCTAGCGGGAGCCGGAGATACGCAGTATTTT. Amino acid sequence: CATSEPPGLAGAGDTQYF.

The chain uses TRBV6-5 and TRBJ1-1, with a weak D call TRBD1 (5 bases). Germline V gene sequence: CDR1 MNHEY, CDR2 SVGAGI. The CDR3 spans 14 residues. Trimming stripped 5 bases from V and 0 bases from J, with 10 bases between. In nucleotides, the CDR3 is TGTGCCAGCAGTAGCCGGGGGATGAACACTGAAGCTTTCTTT. Amino acid sequence: CASSSRGMNTEAFF.

This sequence joins TRBV12-3 or TRBV12-4 and TRBJ1-1; D is unresolved. CDR3 length: 13 residues. Trimming took 2 bases from V and 5 from J, leaving 9 bases between them. CDR3 coding DNA: TGTGCCAGCAGTTTAAAGTGGGTGACTGAAGCTTTCTTT. Protein sequence: CASSLKWVTEAFF.

This rearrangement joins TRBV28 to TRBJ2-1; 7 bases fit TRBD2. Trimming removed 10 bases from V and 4 bases from J; junction bases left unmatched: 10. The CDR3 spans 14 residues. From germline, CDR1 is MDHEN and CDR2 SYDVKM. Here the CDR3 DNA reads TGTGCCATCTCCTGGGGGGGTTTATACAATGAGCAGTTCTTC. Protein sequence: CAISWGGLYNEQFF. Looking up the rest from reference TRBV28 and TRBJ2-1 gives the full variable domain: DVKVTQSSRYLVKRTGEKVFLECVQDMDHENMFWYRQDPGLGLRLIYFSYDVKMKEKGDIPEGYSVSREKKERFSLILESASTNQTSMYLCAISWGGLYNEQFFGPGTRLTVL.

V gene TRBV20-1 combines with J gene TRBJ1-5; D unresolved. The germline CDR1 and CDR2 sequences are DFQATT and SNEGSKA (reference sequence). This CDR3 is built from 14 residues. The V end lost 3 bases, the J end lost 3 bases, and 12 bases lay between the germline ends. CDR3 DNA: TGCAGTGCTAGTCTTCGGGCCAACAATCAGCCCCAGCATTTT. It specifies CSASLRANNQPQHF.

The chain uses TRBV19 and TRBJ1-4; D gene uncertain. Germline V gene data show CDR1 as LNHDA and CDR2 as SQIVND (reference sequence). Trimming left V 3 bases short and J 0 bases short, with 14 bases between. The CDR3 sequence is 17 residues long. As DNA, the CDR3 is TGTGCCAGTAGTATTCCCCATCGGTTAGCAACTAATGAAAAACTGTTTTTT. Translation gives CASSIPHRLATNEKLFF.

V gene TRBV7-9 combines with J gene TRBJ1-3; D unclear. The CDR3 is 13 residues long. CDR1 SEHNR and CDR2 FQNEAQ come from the germline V gene (reference sequence). Trimming stripped 7 bases from V and 4 bases from J, with 11 bases between. The DNA for the CDR3 is TGTGCCAGCAAACTATCCGCCGGAAACACCATATATTTT. This codes for CASKLSAGNTIYF.

The CDR3 DNA sequence: TGTGCCAGCAGCTCGACAGCGCCGGTAGACACTGAAGCTTTCTTT. It is translated as CASSSTAPVDTEAFF. The gene calls are TRBV7-2 and TRBJ1-1, with D possibly being TRBD1 (5 bases). The V end was cut by 4 bases, the J end by 3 bases, with 15 bases between. This CDR3 comprises 15 residues. Germline V lookup: CDR1 SGHTA, CDR2 FQGNSA.

The rearrangement joins TRBV9 to TRBJ2-1, with 11 bases lining up with TRBD2. CDR3 length equals 16 residues. Unmatched junction bases numbered 10, after V lost 4 bases and J lost 7 bases. Looked up from germline, CDR1 is SGDLS and CDR2 is YYNGEE. CDR3 sequence reads: CASSKTTSGSGNEQFF. The CDR3 region has the DNA TGTGCCAGCAGCAAGACAACTAGCGGGAGTGGTAATGAGCAGTTCTTC.

CDR3 coding DNA: TGTGCCAGCAGTTACTCGGCTAGCGGGTCCGCGAACACCGGGGAGCTGTTTTTT. Its translation is CASSYSASGSANTGELFF. The rearrangement uses TRBV6-2 or TRBV6-3 and TRBJ2-2, with 8 bases matching TRBD2. After removal of 0 bases from V and 0 bases from J, the junction contained 6 bases not matched to a gene. The CDR3 consists of 18 residues. CDR1 is MNHEY and CDR2 is SVGEGT in the germline V gene.

The chain carries TRBV7-7 and TRBJ2-7, with TRBD2 as a possible D gene (5 bases). The CDR3 spans 14 residues. Per the germline V gene, CDR1 is SSHAT and CDR2 is FNYEAQ (reference sequence). Here the CDR3 DNA reads TGTGCTAGCAGCCCTTATGGACTCCCCTACGAGCAGTACGTC. Protein product: CASSPYGLPYEQYV.

The chain is built from TRBV30 and TRBJ2-1; 10 nucleotides align to TRBD2. Germline CDR1 and CDR2: GTSNPN and SVGIG (reference sequence). The CDR3 length is 14 residues. Trimming removed 0 bases from V and 8 bases from J; junction bases left unmatched: 4. CDR3 coding DNA: TGTGCCTGGAGTGTACAAGCGGGAGGGGATGAGCAGTTCTTC. This gives the protein CAWSVQAGGDEQFF.